The rows below give T cell receptor beta chains drawn from one sample of a study of OX40 agonist ivuxolimab in advanced cancers. Sequencing was performed with immunoSEQ multiplex PCR; in TCRdb, only in-frame clones are kept and a portion is missing. The data contain more than 70,000 clones, 85% to 95% of them singletons. Sequenced here: CD4+ or CD8+ T cells sorted from blood, sampled in a trial of the OX40 agonist ivuxolimab. The receptors stem from an adult with an advanced solid tumor such as melanoma, head and neck, liver or kidney cancer. CDR3s include the opening cysteine and the closing phenylalanine or tryptophan. The order of the fields is V gene, J gene, CDR3 protein.

TRBV6-5	TRBJ1-2	CASSYSRQGFGYTF
TRBV5-1	TRBJ2-7	CASSLSYRAPGGEQYF
TRBV5-1	TRBJ1-5	CASSSGGNQPQHF
TRBV28	TRBJ1-1	CASSLGQVAFF
TRBV6-6	TRBJ2-2	CASRRGLAGGSGELFF
TRBV10-3	TRBJ2-7	CATTPQAAVREQYF
TRBV25-1	TRBJ2-3	CASSGGRETRNTQYF
TRBV4-2	TRBJ1-1	CASSQKEGWENTEAFF
TRBV28	TRBJ2-7	CASTPGTVSYEQYF
TRBV18	TRBJ2-7	CASSPTYGGGSYEQYF
TRBV29-1	TRBJ2-6	CSVDRTAGANVLTF
TRBV19	TRBJ2-1	CASSIGGPPPREQFF
TRBV11-2	TRBJ1-3	CASSLGTGVDTIYF
TRBV27	TRBJ1-2	CASSLVGAPLLNYGYTF
TRBV2	TRBJ2-5	CASTKGVGDETQYF
TRBV21-1	.	CASTTGCYYEQYF
TRBV7-2	TRBJ2-1	CASSPMRGGGNEQFF
TRBV6-5	TRBJ2-7	CASSYDSVEQYF
TRBV7-2	TRBJ1-5	CASSLDSRVQPQHF
TRBV6-5	TRBJ1-1	CASSRNPQGNTEAFF
TRBV2	TRBJ1-1	CASSVEGDNTEAFF
TRBV9	TRBJ2-2	CASSATGRAGELFF
TRBV2	TRBJ2-2	CASSPGLWRGNTGELFF
TRBV2	TRBJ2-2	CASSESSPGGELFF
TRBV11-2	TRBJ1-4	CASSLDSATGSEKLFF
TRBV2	TRBJ2-1	CASSAQGIDNEQFF
TRBV7-2	TRBJ2-1	CASRPGQPPYNEQFF
TRBV5-8	TRBJ1-1	CASSLVLAGTTEAFF
TRBV6-1	TRBJ1-2	CASSRWYGYTF
TRBV29-1	TRBJ1-2	CSVVQGRNYGYTF
TRBV6-5	TRBJ1-1	CASSYGGGPNTEAFF
TRBV5-4	TRBJ2-1	CASSPEGKYNEQFF
TRBV7-9	TRBJ2-2	CASSSGGTPNTGELFF
TRBV6-5	TRBJ1-2	CASSSSIQGTNYGYTF
TRBV5-1	TRBJ1-1	CASSSAATGGTEAFF
TRBV6-6	TRBJ2-2	CASSRIAGGNTGELFF
TRBV7-6	TRBJ2-7	CASSQPGTGRYEQYF
TRBV5-1	TRBJ1-1	CASSRRTGDTEAFF
TRBV2	TRBJ2-2	CASSPTRTLGGELFF
TRBV28	TRBJ1-1	CASSPPGGTEAFF
TRBV5-1	TRBJ2-1	CASTLGPGSSYNEQFF
TRBV7-2	TRBJ1-5	CASSLASWGTGNQPQHF
TRBV5-5	TRBJ2-1	CASSLLIRANNEQFF
TRBV6-1	TRBJ1-2	CASEIGGRVNGYTF
TRBV6-6	TRBJ2-7	CASSNNRLLRDEQYF